This T cell receptor beta chain was found in a study of blood T cell repertoires in COVID-19. About the study: T cells, B-cell-depleted T cells, or PBMCs supplied cDNA or gDNA.

Per the original methods: Cell counts per sample came from amplifying reference gene primers. The method was immunoSEQ multiplex PCR; TCRdb's version includes in-frame clones alone and lacks a portion of them. D and trimming come from the DNA, and the V and J calls and clone size come from that table. The repertoire holds 300,000 to 350,000 clones, with about four fifths as singletons. The J segment lost 2 bases and the V segment lost 6 bases, leaving 5 bases of the junction unmatched. This CDR3 has 14 amino acids. Germline V lookup: CDR1 MDHEN, CDR2 SYDVKM. This receptor was identified in a young man with active or convalescent COVID-19. The rearrangement links TRBV28 to TRBJ2-7, with 9 nucleotides matching TRBD1. Sequencing was done on a sample of peripheral blood. CDR3 bases: TGTGCCAGCAGACAGGGGGCCACCACCTACGAGCAGTACTTC. It specifies CASRQGATTYEQYF.